A selection of T cell receptor beta chains follows, all from one sample in a study of radiotherapy plus CTLA-4 blockade in lung cancer. Generated by immunoSEQ multiplex PCR, the TCRdb table keeps only in-frame clones and is missing some. The sample includes 50,000 or so clones, 70% to 80% of them seen just once. The sample was peripheral blood, taken from a patient treated with radiotherapy plus ipilimumab. The receptors originated from a human donor with non-small cell lung cancer who had stable disease on radiotherapy plus ipilimumab. Each CDR3 is given with its conserved first and last residue. A D gene is named only where the DNA matches it firmly. Rows give clone size only sometimes, using once, few, many, or a class for an expanded clone.

V gene,CDR3 length,J gene,D gene,clone size,CDR3 DNA,CDR3 protein
TRBV2,13,TRBJ2-5,-,-,TGTGCCAGCAACCGGGAGCCTCAAGAGACCCAGTACTTC,CASNREPQETQYF
TRBV6-6,15,TRBJ1-4,-,-,TGTGCCAGCAGACATCTTGACAGGATTAATGAAAAACTGTTTTTT,CASRHLDRINEKLFF
TRBV7-2,16,TRBJ2-1,TRBD1,-,TGTGCCAGCAGCTCTCCATTGGGCAGGGGGAGTAATGAGCAGTTCTTC,CASSSPLGRGSNEQFF
TRBV6-5,15,TRBJ2-1,TRBD1,-,TGTGCCAGCAGCCCGGACAGGGGCATCGACAATGAGCAGTTCTTC,CASSPDRGIDNEQFF
TRBV6-5,16,TRBJ1-3,TRBD1,-,TGTGCCAGCAGTTCCCCGACAGGGGTGTCTGGAAACACCATATATTTT,CASSSPTGVSGNTIYF
TRBV11-2,13,TRBJ1-1,-,once,TGTGCCAGCAGCCCCGCGGACAGCCGTGAAGCTTTCTTT,CASSPADSREAFF
TRBV7-9,15,TRBJ1-1,-,-,TGTGCCAGCAGCTTAGTGGGTATACTGAACACTGAAGCTTTCTTT,CASSLVGILNTEAFF
TRBV7-2,12,TRBJ2-7,-,-,TGTGCCAGCAGCAGGTCCAGCTACGAGCAGTACTTC,CASSRSSYEQYF
TRBV19,15,TRBJ2-5,-,-,TGTGCCAGTAGTATCGATGGCAGGCCCCAGGAGACCCAGTACTTC,CASSIDGRPQETQYF
TRBV5-4,15,TRBJ1-2,-,-,TGTGCCAGCAGCCGTGACGTCGGATCTAACTATGGCTACACCTTC,CASSRDVGSNYGYTF
TRBV9,14,TRBJ1-2,-,-,TGTGCCAGCAGCGTAGGAGGGGTTAGCTATGGCTACACCTTC,CASSVGGVSYGYTF
TRBV11-2,18,TRBJ2-6,-,-,TGTGCCAGCAGCTCCCACCCCTTACTGCTCTCTGGGGCCAACGTCCTGACTTTC,CASSSHPLLLSGANVLTF
TRBV9,15,TRBJ2-2,-,-,TGTGCCAGCAGCGAGGGGCCCACAGGGACCGGGGAGCTGTTTTTT,CASSEGPTGTGELFF
TRBV13,15,TRBJ2-7,-,-,TGTGCCAGCAGCTTAGGGCGGGGTCTTTCCTACGAGCAGTACTTC,CASSLGRGLSYEQYF
TRBV15,14,TRBJ2-5,TRBD1,-,TGTGCCACCAGCAGAGATCGACAGGGAGAGACCCAGTACTTC,CATSRDRQGETQYF
TRBV6-5,13,TRBJ2-3,-,-,TGTGCCAGCAGTTACTCAGGGACTGATACGCAGTATTTT,CASSYSGTDTQYF
TRBV5-1,16,TRBJ2-5,TRBD2,-,TGCGCCAGCAGCTTTTGGACTAGCGGGGACCAAGAGACCCAGTACTTC,CASSFWTSGDQETQYF
TRBV10-3,16,TRBJ1-6,TRBD1,-,TGTGCCATCAGTGATACAGACAGGGGCAGGGATTCACCCCTCCACTTT,CAISDTDRGRDSPLHF
TRBV28,14,TRBJ1-3,-,once,TGTGCCAGCAGTCTCATTGACTCGGGAAACACCATATATTTT,CASSLIDSGNTIYF
TRBV5-1,13,TRBJ2-7,-,-,TGCGCCAGCAGACGGGATGTTGGTGGCGAGCAGTACTTC,CASRRDVGGEQYF
TRBV9,11,TRBJ1-1,-,-,TGTGCCAGCGGCAGTGAGACAGGAGCTTTCTTT,CASGSETGAFF
TRBV28,17,TRBJ2-5,TRBD2,-,TGTGCCAGCAGTCCCCGTCCCGGGACTAGCGGGGGGGAGACCCAGTACTTC,CASSPRPGTSGGETQYF
TRBV4-2,20,TRBJ2-1,TRBD2,-,TGTGCCAGCAGCCGCGGAGGGTTAGCGGGGAACTATAACCCTGGCAATGAGCAGTTCTTC,CASSRGGLAGNYNPGNEQFF
TRBV6-1,14,TRBJ1-6,-,-,TGTGCCAGCAGTGAAACGAGCCCGAGTTCACCCCTCCACTTT,CASSETSPSSPLHF
TRBV5-6,16,TRBJ1-6,-,few,TGTGCCAGCAGCTTGGGGTCCCAGGGCTTGAATTCACCCCTCCACTTT,CASSLGSQGLNSPLHF
TRBV6-5,14,TRBJ1-1,TRBD1,once,TGTGCCAGCAGTTACCCGGACAGGGTCGCTGAAGCTTTCTTT,CASSYPDRVAEAFF
TRBV11-2,15,TRBJ1-4,TRBD1,-,TGTGCCAGCAGCCCCGGACAGGGGGCTCGGGAAAAACTGTTTTTT,CASSPGQGAREKLFF
TRBV4-3,17,TRBJ2-2,-,-,TGCGCCAGCAGCCAACCCACCAGGGGATTGAACACCGGGGAGCTGTTTTTT,CASSQPTRGLNTGELFF
TRBV5-1,13,TRBJ1-1,TRBD1,-,TGCGCCAGCAGGGGACAGGGTTTCACTGAAGCTTTCTTT,CASRGQGFTEAFF